This entry lists 27 T cell receptor beta chains sequenced from one sample in a study of T-cell memory formation after mild COVID-19. One entry per CDR3 protein, called by TCRdb with MiXCR from the 5' RACE reads. The sample has about 170,000 distinct CDR3 sequences, 13% seen once. Sample: PBMCs or a T cell subset sorted from them (not recorded which). These receptors all come from a young man who had mild COVID-19 (a few samples of this study predate the infection). Cell type and time point are not known.

This clonotype has at least ten counts. V and J are TRBV7-2 and TRBJ2-1, with TRBD1 matching over 9 bases. V dropped 5 bases and J dropped 3; count of bases not matched to a gene: 8. CDR1 SGHTA and CDR2 FQGNSA come from the germline V gene. CDR3 size: 16 residues. CDR3 in DNA: TGTGCCAGCAGCGACCTAGGGACAGGGTACTACAATGAGCAGTTCTTC. Translation gives CASSDLGTGYYNEQFF.

DNA for the CDR3: TGTGCCAGCAGCTCCCAACTAGGACCCACAGATACGCAGTATTTT. Protein product: CASSSQLGPTDTQYF. The rearrangement links TRBV7-3 to TRBJ2-3; possible D gene TRBD2, 5 bases. This CDR3 comprises 15 residues. V was pared by 4 bases and J by 2 bases, with 13 bases between. Germline V gene data show CDR1 as SGHTA and CDR2 as FQGTGA. The full variable domain, in which reference TRBV7-3 and TRBJ2-3 provide the parts outside the CDR3, is GAGVSQTPSNKVTEKGKYVELRCDPISGHTALYWYRQSLGQGPEFLIYFQGTGAADDSGLPNDRFFAVRPEGSVSTLKIQRTERGDSAVYLCASSSQLGPTDTQYFGPGTRLTVL.

This chain links TRBV11-2 with TRBJ1-2, with TRBD1 matching over 7 bases. V shed 8 bases and J 2 bases; nucleotides not matched to a gene: 8. The germline V gene has CDR1 SGHAT and CDR2 FQNNGV. CDR3 size: 14 residues. The CDR3 nucleotides are TGTGCCAGCCGAAACTGGGACAGCAACTATGGCTACACCTTC. Amino acid sequence: CASRNWDSNYGYTF. Complete variable domain (other parts from reference TRBV11-2 and TRBJ1-2): EAGVAQSPRYKIIEKRQSVAFWCNPISGHATLYWYQQILGQGPKLLIQFQNNGVVDDSQLPKDRFSAERLKGVDSTLKIQPAKLEDSAVYLCASRNWDSNYGYTFGSGTRLTVV.

This chain uses TRBV5-1 with TRBJ1-2; no clear D gene. V lost 0 bases and J lost 7, with 7 bases in between. Germline V gene sequence: CDR1 SGHRS, CDR2 YFSETQ. The CDR3 runs to 12 residues. The CDR3 spells CASSLVSGGYTF. The CDR3 bases are TGCGCCAGCAGCTTGGTATCTGGTGGCTACACCTTC.

There are a few counts of this clonotype. J is TRBJ2-2 and V is TRBV9, with D unclear. CDR3 length: 14 residues. Germline values: CDR1 SGDLS, CDR2 YYNGEE. The CDR3 sequence is CGSGKTFNTGELFF. The CDR3, as DNA: TGTGGATCAGGAAAAACGTTTAACACCGGGGAGCTGTTTTTT.

This clonotype was observed a handful of times. The rearrangement joins TRBV4-2 to TRBJ2-5; 8 positions match TRBD1. V lost 1 base and J lost 5; bases outside the gene matches: 0. CDR3 size: 13 residues. Germline CDR1 LGHNA, CDR2 YNFKEQ. In nucleotides, the CDR3 is TGTGCCAGCAGCCAAGGACAGGGGGAGACCCAGTACTTC. The encoded protein is CASSQGQGETQYF.

This clonotype has at least ten counts. The V and J genes are TRBV7-9 and TRBJ1-4; 8 bases map to TRBD1. The CDR3 consists of 15 residues. The germline V gene has CDR1 SEHNR and CDR2 FQNEAQ (reference sequence). V lost 3 bases, J lost 6 bases, and 6 bases stayed unmatched. CDR3 residues: CASSFQGARDEKLFF. In DNA, the CDR3 is TGTGCCAGCAGCTTTCAGGGGGCGAGAGATGAAAAACTGTTTTTT.

At least ten counts were recorded for this clonotype. This chain uses TRBV7-3 with TRBJ1-6; D not certain. The V gene's germline CDR1 is SGHTA and CDR2 FQGTGA. Trimming cost V 5 bases and J 7 bases, with 9 bases left between them. The CDR3 has 13 amino acids. In DNA, the CDR3 is TGTGCCAGCAGCCGGGCCCTGAATTCACCCCTCCACTTT. Translation gives CASSRALNSPLHF.

This clonotype was seen more than once but under ten times. The rearrangement links TRBV11-2 to TRBJ1-5; D gene uncertain. Germline loops: CDR1 SGHAT, CDR2 FQNNGV. Trimming stripped 0 bases from V and 6 bases from J, with 9 bases between. This CDR3 is built from 14 residues. The CDR3 nucleotides read TGTGCCAGCAGCTTAGAGGCCGTCCCTCAGCCCCAGCATTTT. The encoded protein is CASSLEAVPQPQHF.

This clonotype has more than one count but fewer than ten. J is TRBJ2-3 and V is TRBV28; 11 nucleotides agree with TRBD2. In germline, CDR1 is MDHEN, CDR2 SYDVKM. Losses at the gene ends were 7 bases for V and 12 bases for J; bases not matched to a gene: 12. This CDR3 is 14 amino acids long. CDR3 sequence: CASNTGASGGLQYF. The CDR3 nucleotides are TGTGCCAGCAACACTGGGGCTAGCGGGGGGCTACAGTATTTT. Full variable domain (remainder filled in from reference TRBV28 and TRBJ2-3): DVKVTQSSRYLVKRTGEKVFLECVQDMDHENMFWYRQDPGLGLRLIYFSYDVKMKEKGDIPEGYSVSREKKERFSLILESASTNQTSMYLCASNTGASGGLQYFGPGTRLTVL.

This clonotype was seen more than once but under ten times. The V call is TRBV6-6, the J call TRBJ2-5, with TRBD2 matching over 14 bases. The CDR3 consists of 14 residues. Germline assignment: CDR1 MNHNY and CDR2 SVGAGI (reference sequence). V lost 11 bases, J lost 4 bases, and 6 bases stayed unmatched. The CDR3: CAARTSGGLETQYF. CDR3 nucleotides: TGTGCCGCCCGGACTAGCGGGGGGTTAGAGACCCAGTACTTC.

This clonotype was found a few times. This sequence joins TRBV5-1 and TRBJ2-3, with 8 positions matching TRBD1. The CDR3 is 16 amino acids. Germline CDR1 and CDR2: SGHRS and YFSETQ. V gave up 4 bases and J gave up 2 bases; unmatched junction bases: 9. The CDR3 here is CASSLDRGPSTDTQYF. In nucleotides, the CDR3 is TGCGCCAGCAGCCTCGACAGGGGTCCTTCCACAGATACGCAGTATTTT.

The V call is TRBV5-1, the J call TRBJ2-3, with D possibly matching TRBD1 (5 bases). The CDR3 has 13 amino acids. The ends were cut back, 2 bases at V and 6 bases at J, with 10 bases in the middle. CDR1 is SGHRS, CDR2 YFSETQ, per germline. This chain's CDR3 is CASSFTGHDTQYF. CDR3 coding DNA: TGCGCCAGCAGCTTTACCGGACATGATACGCAGTATTTT.

The rearrangement links TRBV5-1 to TRBJ2-7; a possible D gene is TRBD2 (5 bases). Germline V gene data show CDR1 as SGHRS and CDR2 as YFSETQ. This CDR3 comprises 12 residues. Trimming took off 9 bases at V and 5 bases at J, with 15 bases between the two ends. The chain's CDR3 is CATRDPEHEQYV. The CDR3 DNA reads TGCGCCACCCGGGATCCGGAGCACGAGCAGTACGTC.

This clonotype was detected many times. V gene TRBV20-1 combines with J gene TRBJ2-1; no clear D gene. V lost 5 bases and J lost 7, with 12 bases in between. Germline V gives CDR1 DFQATT, CDR2 SNEGSKA (reference sequence). The CDR3 consists of 12 residues. The CDR3 DNA follows: TGCAGTGCTCCTAGGTCGGATAATGAGCAGTTCTTC. Amino acids: CSAPRSDNEQFF.

The CDR3 DNA is TGTGCCAGCAGCTTAGAAGCCCTGGGGGATACGCAGTATTTT. This gives the protein CASSLEALGDTQYF. The chain combines TRBV7-3 with TRBJ2-3; D unresolved. Trimming removed 2 bases from V and 6 bases from J, with 12 bases in between. This CDR3 has 14 residues. Germline CDR1 is SGHTA and CDR2 is FQGTGA.

Only a few counts were recorded for this clonotype. V gene TRBV29-1 combines with J gene TRBJ2-7, with 10 bases matching TRBD1. CDR1 SQVTM and CDR2 ANQGSEA come from the germline V gene. Trimming took 4 bases from V and 6 from J; bases not matched to a gene: 3. This CDR3 comprises 12 residues. The CDR3 nucleotides are TGCAGCGTTGCGCGGACAGGGGGCGAGCAGTACTTC. It translates to CSVARTGGEQYF.

This clonotype has more than one count but fewer than ten. V gene TRBV6-5 combines with J gene TRBJ2-7; 10 bases map to TRBD2. Germline V gene lookup returns CDR1 MNHEY and CDR2 SVGAGI. The CDR3 runs 15 residues. V gave up 2 bases and J gave up 3 bases; unmatched junction bases: 4. The CDR3 loop is CASSYLPSGGYEQYF. CDR3 in DNA: TGTGCCAGCAGTTACCTGCCTAGCGGGGGCTACGAGCAGTACTTC.

This clonotype was observed at least ten times. The chain carries TRBV5-1 and TRBJ2-1; 8 bases align to TRBD1. This CDR3 comprises 16 residues. Germline V gives CDR1 SGHRS, CDR2 YFSETQ. Trimming cost V 5 bases and J 10 bases; bases outside gene matches: 17. CDR3 protein: CASSLDPNGQGGEQFF. The CDR3 DNA follows: TGCGCCAGCAGTCTGGACCCAAACGGACAGGGAGGCGAGCAGTTCTTC.

Only a few counts were recorded for this clonotype. This sequence joins TRBV7-9 and TRBJ1-5; D uncertain. The CDR3 spans 13 residues. Germline lookup yields CDR1 SEHNR and CDR2 FQNEAQ (reference sequence). The V end was cut by 0 bases, the J end by 9 bases, with 9 bases between. CDR3 DNA sequence: TGTGCCAGCAGCTTAGCGGAGGGATTGCCCCAGCATTTT. This gives the protein CASSLAEGLPQHF. Using reference TRBV7-9 and TRBJ1-5 for the parts outside the CDR3, the full variable domain is DTGVSQNPRHKITKRGQNVTFRCDPISEHNRLYWYRQTLGQGPEFLTYFQNEAQLEKSRLLSDRFSAERPKGSFSTLEIQRTEQGDSAMYLCASSLAEGLPQHFGDGTRLSIL.

The CDR3 region is CASSFLGSPLHF. CDR3 in DNA: TGTGCCAGCAGTTTTTTAGGATCACCCCTCCACTTT. This chain joins TRBV12-3 or TRBV12-4 and TRBJ1-6, with D unresolved. There are 12 residues in the CDR3. The V gene lost 3 bases and the J gene lost 10 bases, with 7 bases spanning the gap.

This clonotype was detected only a few times. The rearrangement uses TRBV6-5 and TRBJ1-1; 9 bases align to TRBD1. Germline CDR1 MNHEY, CDR2 SVGAGI. The CDR3 loop spans 17 amino acids. After removal of 3 bases from V and 2 bases from J, the junction contained 10 bases not matched to a gene. CDR3 DNA: TGTGCCAGCAGTTATAGTGTTGGGACAGGGATAAACACTGAAGCTTTCTTT. The encoded protein is CASSYSVGTGINTEAFF.

V and J are TRBV5-1 and TRBJ2-2; 7 bases map to TRBD2. Trimming at V came to 4 bases and at J to 10 bases, leaving 13 bases not matched to a gene. Germline CDR1 reads SGHRS; CDR2 reads YFSETQ. This CDR3 is built from 15 residues. CDR3 sequence (DNA): TGCGCCAGCAGCATACAATCTAGCGGCGATGAGGAGCTGTTTTTT. It codes for CASSIQSSGDEELFF.

V usage is TRBV20-1 and J usage is TRBJ2-3, with TRBD1 matching 7 bases. With 2 bases clipped from V and 4 bases from J, the junction kept 12 bases outside the gene matches. This CDR3 region has 16 residues. Germline V gene sequence: CDR1 DFQATT, CDR2 SNEGSKA (reference sequence). CDR3 in DNA: TGCAGTGCTAGACCCCCGACAGGGATGATACCAGATACGCAGTATTTT. It specifies CSARPPTGMIPDTQYF.

This clonotype was seen a few times. This chain joins TRBV27 and TRBJ2-5, with 9 positions matching TRBD1. CDR3 length: 14 residues. Germline lookup yields CDR1 MNHEY and CDR2 SMNVEV (reference sequence). V shed 5 bases, J shed 5 bases, and the junction held 6 bases outside the gene matches. This chain's CDR3 is CASSPNRGHETQYF. The CDR3 DNA is TGTGCCAGCAGTCCTAACAGGGGGCACGAGACCCAGTACTTC.

The chain employs TRBV20-1 and TRBJ1-2; D gene uncertain. This CDR3 has 17 amino acids. From germline, CDR1 is DFQATT and CDR2 SNEGSKA (reference sequence). V was clipped by 0 bases and J by 7 bases, with 24 bases between them. This chain's CDR3 is CSARDASLVPSRGGYTF. The CDR3 coding sequence is TGCAGTGCTAGAGACGCGTCGCTCGTTCCATCCAGAGGTGGCTACACCTTC.

This clonotype came up a few times. V is TRBV6-2 or TRBV6-3 and J is TRBJ2-5; 9 nucleotides match TRBD2. Germline V lookup: CDR1 MNHEY, CDR2 SVGEGT. V dropped 8 bases and J dropped 4; count of bases not matched to a gene: 11. This CDR3 region has 15 residues. The DNA of the CDR3 is TGTGCCAGCTGGCGGGAGCGGGGGGTAGGAGAGACCCAGTACTTC. Translation gives CASWRERGVGETQYF.